This T cell receptor beta chain was found in a study of blood T cell repertoires in COVID-19. CDR3 size: 16 residues. Germline assignment: CDR1 KGHDR and CDR2 SFDVKD. The trim removed 5 bases at V and 0 bases at J, leaving 6 bases unmatched. Generated by immunoSEQ multiplex PCR, the TCRdb table keeps only in-frame clones and is missing some. Counted here are about 200,000 clones, 81% occurring once; the ten biggest clones make up approximately 7.2%. The clonotype originates from a woman aged 80 or older with acute or convalescent COVID-19. Sequencing was done on a sample of peripheral blood. The gene calls are TRBV24-1 and TRBJ2-4; TRBD1 matches 7 bases. The CDR3 nucleotides read TGTGCCACCAGTGGTTGGGACAGAATAGCCAAAAACATTCAGTACTTC. Its translation: CATSGWDRIAKNIQYF.